These 3 T cell receptor beta chains were sequenced from one sample in a study of cytomegalovirus exposure and HLA in healthy donors. The PCR ran on 60 Vbeta and 13 Jbeta primers. Sequenced by immunoSEQ multiplex PCR; TCRdb stores in-frame clones only, minus some. The table records about 150,000 clones, under 85% of them present only once. Sequencing used PBMCs. The receptors stem from a man younger than 35 in good health and CMV-seronegative.

V gene TRBV4-3 combines with J gene TRBJ1-2; D may be TRBD1 (5 bases). V lost 0 bases, J lost 4 bases, and 15 bases lay in between. The CDR3 consists of 16 residues. CDR1 is LGHNA and CDR2 is YSLEER in the germline V gene. The CDR3 protein is CASSQDARRTPYGYTF. In nucleotides, the CDR3 is TGCGCCAGCAGCCAAGATGCACGTAGGACACCCTATGGCTACACCTTC.

To note about this clone: The germline gene is not matched at one end of the junction; a read error may be the cause. The chain links TRBV7-9 to TRBJ1-2; 8 bases match TRBD1. The CDR3 is made up of 16 amino acids. The germline CDR1 and CDR2 sequences are SEHNR and FQNEAQ (reference sequence). CDR3 sequence: CSSSFGQGADYYGYTF. The CDR3 DNA reads TGTTCCAGCAGCTTTGGCCAGGGGGCCGACTACTATGGCTACACCTTC.

The V and J genes are TRBV4-1 and TRBJ2-4; the match to TRBD1 covers 7 bases. Germline V gives CDR1 MGHRA, CDR2 YSYEKL. Trimming at V came to 8 bases and at J to 5 bases, leaving 12 bases not matched to a gene. The CDR3 loop spans 15 amino acids. The CDR3 DNA sequence: TGCGCCAGCCGTCCGACAGGGTTGAGGGAAAACATTCAGTACTTC. Amino acid sequence: CASRPTGLRENIQYF.